These T cell receptor beta chains were read from a single sample in a study of blood T cell repertoires in COVID-19. Produced via immunoSEQ multiplex PCR; TCRdb's table is partial and in-frame only. The sample lists approximately 150,000 clones, around 89% occurring once. The sequencing sample was made of peripheral blood. These receptors were taken from a human donor in a cohort sampled during active COVID-19. The CDR3 runs from the conserved cysteine through the conserved F or W. Fields, in order: clone size, V gene, D gene, CDR3 length, J gene, CDR3 protein, CDR3 DNA. The D gene is left open where the match is weak. Expanded clones get a size class; other rows say once, few or many, or leave the size out.

once	TRBV4-2	-	14	TRBJ1-5	CASSQYRRNQPQHF	TGTGCCAGCAGCCAATACAGGCGGAATCAGCCCCAGCATTTT
-	TRBV7-2	TRBD1	15	TRBJ1-4	CASSLVAGGSEKLFF	TGTGCCAGCAGCTTAGTGGCAGGGGGCAGTGAAAAACTGTTTTTT
-	TRBV4-1	TRBD1	15	TRBJ2-2	CASSLVPGGPGELFF	TGCGCCAGCAGCCTCGTGCCAGGGGGCCCCGGGGAGCTGTTTTTT
-	TRBV7-2	-	18	TRBJ2-1	CASSLSRNTGSSYNEQFF	TGTGCCAGCAGCCTGAGCAGGAATACAGGGAGCTCCTACAATGAGCAGTTCTTC
-	TRBV5-6	-	16	TRBJ1-6	CASSLGQGVVWSPLHF	TGTGCCAGCAGCTTGGGTCAGGGTGTGGTTTGGTCACCCCTCCACTTT
-	TRBV6-5	TRBD1	15	TRBJ1-5	CASSRDRLGNQPQHF	TGTGCCAGCAGTCGGGACAGACTTGGCAATCAGCCCCAGCATTTT
-	TRBV5-6	TRBD2	17	TRBJ2-5	CASSLRTSGEFKETQYF	TGTGCCAGCAGCCTTAGGACTAGCGGGGAATTTAAAGAGACCCAGTACTTC
-	TRBV5-4	-	14	TRBJ1-2	CASSLGSTNYGYTF	TGTGCCAGCAGCTTGGGTAGCACTAACTATGGCTACACCTTC
-	TRBV27	-	17	TRBJ1-1	CASSPGTRKALRTEAFF	TGTGCCAGCAGTCCAGGGACAAGAAAGGCCCTAAGGACTGAAGCTTTCTTT
-	TRBV6-5	-	13	TRBJ2-2	CASSTGYTGELFF	TGTGCCAGCAGTACAGGGTATACCGGGGAGCTGTTTTTT
once	TRBV27	-	13	TRBJ1-2	CASSLSGPYGYTF	TGTGCCAGCAGTTTATCGGGGCCTTATGGCTACACCTTC
once	TRBV5-1	-	13	TRBJ2-7	CASSPTVGYEQYF	TGCGCCAGCAGCCCGACAGTAGGCTACGAGCAGTACTTC
-	TRBV5-4	-	13	TRBJ1-1	CASSLVPGTEAFF	TGTGCCAGCAGCTTGGTCCCGGGCACTGAAGCTTTCTTT
-	TRBV5-5	TRBD2	16	TRBJ2-3	CASSGERGGVTDTQYF	TGTGCCAGCAGCGGGGAGCGGGGGGGCGTCACAGATACGCAGTATTTT
-	TRBV6-5	TRBD1	15	TRBJ2-3	CASRRRDREGDTQYF	TGTGCCAGCAGACGCCGGGACAGGGAGGGAGATACGCAGTATTTT
-	TRBV7-8	-	14	TRBJ2-7	CASSLGGISYEQYF	TGTGCCAGCAGCTTAGGCGGTATCTCCTACGAGCAGTACTTC
-	TRBV29-1	-	12	TRBJ1-4	CSVARGNEKLFF	TGCAGCGTTGCCAGGGGAAATGAAAAACTGTTTTTT
-	TRBV7-9	-	14	TRBJ1-1	CASSLEGGRSEAFF	TGTGCCAGCAGCTTAGAGGGGGGGCGGTCTGAAGCTTTCTTT
-	TRBV24-1	-	14	TRBJ2-5	CATSDPGVEETQYF	TGTGCCACCAGTGACCCCGGAGTAGAGGAGACCCAGTACTTC
-	TRBV10-3	-	16	TRBJ2-6	CAISETGNPGANVLTF	TGTGCCATCAGTGAGACAGGGAACCCTGGGGCCAACGTCCTGACTTTC
once	TRBV4-3	TRBD2	16	TRBJ2-5	CASSQHRVAGGETQYF	TGCGCCAGCAGCCAACATCGGGTAGCGGGGGGTGAGACCCAGTACTTC
-	TRBV15	-	18	TRBJ2-2	CATSRDHAGLANTGELFF	TGTGCCACCAGCAGAGATCATGCGGGGCTAGCGAACACCGGGGAGCTGTTTTTT
-	TRBV4-2	-	16	TRBJ1-3	CASSQVRGSGGNTIYF	TGTGCCAGCAGCCAAGTCCGGGGAAGCGGGGGAAACACCATATATTTT
once	TRBV7-9	TRBD1	12	TRBJ2-7	CASSWTGSEQYF	TGTGCCAGCAGCTGGACAGGGTCCGAGCAGTACTTC
-	TRBV29-1	TRBD2	13	TRBJ2-3	CSAGGGSTDTQYF	TGCAGCGCTGGGGGGGGGTCCACAGATACGCAGTATTTT
-	TRBV7-3	-	15	TRBJ2-1	CASSLGGGPYNEQFF	TGTGCCAGCAGCTTAGGGGGGGGCCCCTACAATGAGCAGTTCTTC
-	TRBV19	TRBD1	14	TRBJ1-5	CASRRGQANQPQHF	TGTGCCAGTAGGCGGGGACAGGCCAATCAGCCCCAGCATTTT
-	TRBV2	-	13	TRBJ1-1	CASEEATNTEAFF	TGTGCCAGCGAAGAGGCGACGAACACTGAAGCTTTCTTT
-	TRBV9	-	14	TRBJ2-7	CASSVGTSTYEQYF	TGTGCCAGCAGCGTAGGGACTTCTACCTACGAGCAGTACTTC
-	TRBV7-2	-	17	TRBJ1-3	CASSPQSGGRFPNTIYF	TGTGCCAGCAGCCCCCAATCCGGGGGGAGGTTTCCAAACACCATATATTTT
-	TRBV19	TRBD1	14	TRBJ1-3	CASINTGGENTIYF	TGTGCCAGTATCAATACAGGGGGCGAAAACACCATATATTTT
-	TRBV5-6	TRBD2	16	TRBJ2-3	CASSLPAGGPADTQYF	TGTGCCAGCAGCTTACCCGCGGGGGGGCCGGCAGATACGCAGTATTTT
-	TRBV6-5	-	13	TRBJ2-7	CASSYGLPYEQYF	TGTGCCAGCAGTTACGGACTCCCCTACGAGCAGTACTTC
-	TRBV4-1	-	14	TRBJ2-7	CASSLMAISYEQYF	TGCGCCAGCAGCCTTATGGCCATATCCTACGAGCAGTACTTC
-	TRBV10-3	-	14	TRBJ2-7	CAISEVRDRYEQYF	TGTGCCATCAGTGAAGTGCGGGACCGGTACGAGCAGTACTTC
-	TRBV29-1	TRBD2	15	TRBJ2-7	CSVEDGLAGSYEQYF	TGCAGCGTTGAAGATGGGCTAGCGGGGAGTTACGAGCAGTACTTC